Presented here are 16 T cell receptor beta chains from one specimen sequenced in a study of T-cell reconstitution after alpha-beta-depleted transplantation in children. During its preparation, the TCRbeta library received unique molecular identifiers. TCRdb analysed the PCR reads with MiXCR anew, one entry per CDR3 protein. This table has some 81,000 distinct CDR3 sequences, 11% to 15% appearing once. The material was PBMCs, mostly from graft donor cells, obtained 180 days after TCRalphabeta/CD19-depleted stem cell transplant. The receptors derive from a male patient between 2 and 10 years old who had a stem cell transplant for acute lymphoblastic leukemia, so the T cells may come from the graft donor.

This clonotype was detected a few times. This sequence joins TRBV27 and TRBJ2-1, with D perhaps matching TRBD2 (5 bases). This CDR3 comprises 16 residues. Deletions cut 9 bases from V and 10 bases from J, with 28 bases between. Germline CDR1 MNHEY, CDR2 SMNVEV (reference sequence). CDR3 sequence (DNA): TGTGCCAGACCAATATTTATGCCCGGAGGTCAGCGGGAGCAGTTCTTC. This translates into CARPIFMPGGQREQFF.

V is TRBV12-3 or TRBV12-4 and J is TRBJ2-5, with 10 nucleotides matching TRBD1. Losses at the gene ends were 5 bases for V and 8 bases for J; bases not matched to a gene: 11. The CDR3 contains 15 residues. The CDR3 protein is CASSTGTGVRDTQYF. For the CDR3, the DNA is TGTGCCAGCAGTACCGGGACAGGGGTCCGAGACACCCAGTACTTC.

Many counts were recorded for this clonotype. The V gene is TRBV5-4, the J gene TRBJ2-3; D assignment may be TRBD1 or TRBD2 (6 bases each). Germline lookup yields CDR1 SGHNT and CDR2 YYREEE (reference sequence). Trimming left V 4 bases short and J 4 bases short, with 7 bases between. The CDR3 is 12 residues long. The CDR3 DNA follows: TGTGCCAGCAGCAGGGGGGCAGATACGCAGTATTTT. It specifies CASSRGADTQYF.

This clonotype was counted a few times. The J gene is TRBJ2-1, the V gene TRBV20-1, with 10 bases that match TRBD2. The CDR3 has 14 amino acids. With V trimmed by 3 bases and J by 9 bases, 8 bases remained unmatched. Per germline, CDR1 DFQATT and CDR2 SNEGSKA (reference sequence). CDR3 protein: CSASESGRAREQFF. The CDR3 bases are TGCAGTGCTAGTGAAAGCGGGAGGGCACGTGAGCAGTTCTTC.

The chain joins TRBV27 to TRBJ2-7, with D possibly TRBD2 on 6 matching bases. The germline CDR1 and CDR2 sequences are MNHEY and SMNVEV (reference sequence). V gave up 5 bases and J gave up 1 base, with 12 bases separating them. There are 14 residues in the CDR3. The CDR3 protein is CASSPRRGSYEQYF. The CDR3 coding sequence is TGTGCCAGCAGTCCCCGGAGGGGATCCTACGAGCAGTACTTC.

This chain connects TRBV25-1 to TRBJ2-1; D perhaps matches TRBD1 (5 bases). The germline V gene has CDR1 MGHDK and CDR2 SYGVNS. V lost 2 bases and J lost 7, with 18 bases in between. CDR3 length equals 16 residues. CDR3 protein: CASSERKAGRRNEQFF. CDR3 nucleotide sequence: TGTGCCAGCAGTGAAAGGAAGGCAGGGCGACGGAATGAGCAGTTCTTC.

The gene calls are TRBV10-3 and TRBJ2-5, with a weak D call TRBD2 (6 bases). CDR3 size: 13 residues. Trimming shortened V by 10 bases and J by 1 base, and 13 bases separated the two germline ends. Per the germline V gene, CDR1 is ENHRY and CDR2 is SYGVKD. CDR3 sequence: CATAGPAQETQYF. DNA for the CDR3: TGTGCCACTGCGGGACCAGCCCAAGAGACCCAGTACTTC.

In its sample, this clonotype was seen a few times. V and J are TRBV7-2 and TRBJ1-2, with D perhaps TRBD1 (6 bases). CDR3 size: 13 residues. V was shortened by 5 bases and J by 4 bases, with 11 bases between the two germline ends. Germline CDR1 reads SGHTA; CDR2 reads FQGNSA. CDR3 sequence (DNA): TGTGCCAGCAGCGGTGACAGGCCCTATGGCTACACCTTC. This translates into CASSGDRPYGYTF.

This clonotype was counted at least ten times. This chain links TRBV9 with TRBJ1-1, with 9 bases identical to TRBD1. Germline V CDR1 and CDR2: SGDLS, YYNGEE. J was trimmed by 5 bases and V by 2 bases; bases with no gene match: 4. The CDR3 contains 14 residues. This CDR3 reads CASSVTGGKTEAFF. The CDR3 DNA reads TGTGCCAGCAGCGTTACAGGGGGCAAGACTGAAGCTTTCTTT. Full variable domain (remainder filled in from reference TRBV9 and TRBJ1-1): DSGVTQTPKHLITATGQRVTLRCSPRSGDLSVYWYQQSLDQGLQFLIQYYNGEERAKGNILERFSAQQFPDLHSELNLSSLELGDSALYFCASSVTGGKTEAFFGQGTRLTVV.

Judged by abundance, this clonotype is medium-sized. The chain has TRBV5-1 and TRBJ2-7; tentative D call: TRBD1 (6 bases). The V gene's germline CDR1 is SGHRS and CDR2 YFSETQ. The CDR3 has 15 residues. V was clipped by 0 bases and J by 1 base, with 11 bases between them. The CDR3 loop reads CASSLGQGRSYEQYF. CDR3 bases: TGCGCCAGCAGCTTGGGGCAGGGGCGGTCCTACGAGCAGTACTTC.

This clonotype was detected a few times. The rearrangement joins TRBV29-1 to TRBJ2-5; possible D gene TRBD1, 5 bases. This CDR3 is built from 13 residues. The V gene lost 6 bases and the J gene lost 7 bases, with 18 bases spanning the gap. Germline loops: CDR1 SQVTM, CDR2 ANQGSEA. The CDR3 DNA follows: TGCAGCGTGGACCGGACAAAAATTAGGACCCAGTACTTC. Its protein is CSVDRTKIRTQYF. Full variable domain (missing parts from reference TRBV29-1 and TRBJ2-5): SAVISQKPSRDICQRGTSLTIQCQVDSQVTMMFWYRQQPGQSLTLIATANQGSEATYESGFVIDKFPISRPNLTFSTLTVSNMSPEDSSIYLCSVDRTKIRTQYFGPGTRLLVL.

This clonotype was seen a handful of times. This chain connects TRBV5-1 to TRBJ2-7; the match to TRBD2 covers 10 bases. The CDR3 runs to 17 residues. Germline V lookup: CDR1 SGHRS, CDR2 YFSETQ. The V segment lost 6 bases and the J segment 3 bases; nucleotides outside the gene matches: 15. CDR3 loop: CASKGASGRRTHYEQYF. The CDR3 nucleotides read TGCGCCAGCAAGGGGGCTAGCGGGAGAAGAACCCACTACGAGCAGTACTTC.

The rearrangement links TRBV12-1 to TRBJ2-5; TRBD1 is taken as the D call from the table, unchecked against the DNA. TRBV12-1 is annotated as a pseudogene. This CDR3 contains 12 residues. The CDR3 region has the DNA TGTGCCAGCAGCCGCCGGGACAGGGGTCTCTCCTTC. Its translation: CASSRRDRGLSF.

The V and J genes are TRBV28 and TRBJ1-2, with D perhaps TRBD1 (5 bases). Germline lookup yields CDR1 MDHEN and CDR2 SYDVKM. This CDR3 comprises 15 residues. V shed 3 bases and J shed 1 base, with 12 bases lying between them. The CDR3 nucleotides read TGTGCCAGCAGTTTTACCACAGGCCTTAACTATGGCTACACCTTC. It specifies CASSFTTGLNYGYTF.

This clonotype was counted a few times. The J gene is TRBJ1-2, the V gene TRBV5-1; D is uncertain. Per germline, CDR1 SGHRS and CDR2 YFSETQ. The CDR3 length is 15 residues. V was pared by 3 bases and J by 2 bases, with 14 bases between. CDR3 protein: CASSSQDGSNYGYTF. The CDR3, as DNA: TGCGCCAGCAGCTCCCAGGACGGATCCAACTATGGCTACACCTTC.

This clonotype was seen repeatedly, ten times or more. The V call is TRBV20-1, the J call TRBJ2-3; perhaps TRBD1 as D (6 bases). V was pared by 3 bases and J by 0 bases, with 10 bases between. The CDR3 spans 14 residues. Germline CDR1 DFQATT, CDR2 SNEGSKA (reference sequence). CDR3 DNA: TGCAGTGCTAGGGACAGCTCTAGCACAGATACGCAGTATTTT. Translated, it gives CSARDSSSTDTQYF.